These 25 T cell receptor beta chains were sequenced from one sample in a study of T cells in Graves' hyperthyroidism and ophthalmopathy. Amplified TCR beta CDR3 regions came from RNA transcripts. The TCR CDR3 was amplified in a first-round RT-PCR using the HTBI primer set. One entry per CDR3 protein, called by TCRdb with MiXCR from the multiplex PCR reads. Seen here are approximately 370,000 distinct CDR3 sequences, about 16% observed once, and the top ten hold approximately 32%. The source material was blood. These receptors all come from a woman aged 25 to 39 with Graves' hyperthyroidism.

This clonotype was seen at least ten times. The J gene is TRBJ1-1, the V gene TRBV5-1, with D uncertain. The CDR3 covers 14 residues. The V and J ends lost 3 bases and 0 bases respectively, with 9 bases between them. The germline V gene encodes CDR1 SGHRS and CDR2 YFSETQ. The CDR3 DNA sequence: TGCGCCAGCAGCTCTGCAGGCATGAACACTGAAGCTTTCTTT. It encodes CASSSAGMNTEAFF.

The V gene is TRBV5-5, the J gene TRBJ1-5; D is ambiguous. CDR3 length equals 15 residues. Germline assignment: CDR1 SGHKS and CDR2 YYEKEE (reference sequence). V was trimmed by 0 bases and J by 5 bases, leaving 12 bases between them. The CDR3 is CASSLGQSLHQPQHF. The CDR3 coding sequence is TGTGCCAGCAGCTTGGGCCAGAGTCTCCATCAGCCCCAGCATTTT.

This clonotype was seen many times. This chain joins TRBV9 and TRBJ2-2; D gene unclear. CDR1 and CDR2 (germline): SGDLS, YYNGEE. The V and J ends lost 0 bases and 4 bases respectively, with 4 bases between them. The CDR3 consists of 13 residues. CDR3 protein: CASSVGGTGELFF. DNA for the CDR3: TGTGCCAGCAGCGTAGGGGGCACCGGGGAGCTGTTTTTT.

At least ten counts were recorded for this clonotype. The gene calls are TRBV28 and TRBJ2-2, with D possibly TRBD1 on 6 matching bases. The CDR3 has 14 residues. Trimming shortened V by 5 bases and J by 3 bases, and 10 bases separated the two germline ends. In germline, CDR1 is MDHEN, CDR2 SYDVKM. The CDR3 is CASSPWTDTGELFF. The CDR3 DNA follows: TGTGCCAGCAGTCCTTGGACAGACACCGGGGAGCTGTTTTTT. Variable domain in full (rest from reference TRBV28 and TRBJ2-2): DVKVTQSSRYLVKRTGEKVFLECVQDMDHENMFWYRQDPGLGLRLIYFSYDVKMKEKGDIPEGYSVSREKKERFSLILESASTNQTSMYLCASSPWTDTGELFFGEGSRLTVL.

At least ten counts were recorded for this clonotype. The V call is TRBV11-2, the J call TRBJ2-7, with 8 positions matching TRBD2. From germline, CDR1 is SGHAT and CDR2 FQNNGV. Trimming cost V 5 bases and J 3 bases; bases outside gene matches: 21. The CDR3 consists of 19 residues. The CDR3 DNA is TGTGCCAGCAGCCTAACTACTAGCGGCGGCAAGGACGCACGCTACGAGCAGTACTTC. It translates to CASSLTTSGGKDARYEQYF. The entire variable domain, with the rest obtained from reference TRBV11-2 and TRBJ2-7, is as follows: EAGVAQSPRYKIIEKRQSVAFWCNPISGHATLYWYQQILGQGPKLLIQFQNNGVVDDSQLPKDRFSAERLKGVDSTLKIQPAKLEDSAVYLCASSLTTSGGKDARYEQYFGPGTRLTVT.

This clonotype has a handful of counts. The chain recombines TRBV3-1 with TRBJ2-2; no clear D gene. The V gene lost 4 bases and the J gene lost 4 bases, with 13 bases spanning the gap. The CDR3 spans 15 residues. Germline loops: CDR1 LGHDT, CDR2 YNNKEL (reference sequence). CDR3 sequence: CASSPLSGSTGELFF. In DNA, the CDR3 is TGTGCCAGCAGCCCGTTAAGTGGTTCCACCGGGGAGCTGTTTTTT.

CDR3: CSARQGYFPYEQYF. The CDR3, as DNA: TGCAGTGCTAGACAGGGTTATTTTCCCTACGAGCAGTACTTC. This rearrangement joins TRBV20-1 to TRBJ2-7, with D possibly TRBD1 on 5 matching bases. CDR1 and CDR2 from the germline V gene are DFQATT and SNEGSKA (reference sequence). The CDR3 is 14 residues long. Trimming stripped 2 bases from V and 2 bases from J, with 13 bases between.

This clonotype was observed many times. The genes are TRBV28 and TRBJ2-1; D is perhaps TRBD2 (6 bases). CDR1 and CDR2 (germline): MDHEN, SYDVKM. Trimming took off 7 bases at V and 11 bases at J, with 15 bases between the two ends. The CDR3 consists of 12 residues. As DNA, the CDR3 is TGTGCCAGCATGGAATCAGCGGGTAAGCAGTTCTTC. This codes for CASMESAGKQFF.

This clonotype was observed a few times. This chain links TRBV27 with TRBJ2-4; D may correspond to TRBD1 or TRBD2 (5 bases each). The CDR3 runs 16 residues. V gave up 0 bases and J gave up 4 bases, with 13 bases separating them. The germline CDR1 and CDR2 sequences are MNHEY and SMNVEV (reference sequence). The CDR3 here is CASSLSPGRPKNIQYF. The DNA for the CDR3 is TGTGCCAGCAGTTTATCCCCGGGACGGCCAAAAAACATTCAGTACTTC.

As to this clonotype: This may be a read error: a much more frequent sequence differs by one nucleotide. V is TRBV6-4 and J is TRBJ1-1; D is uncertain. The CDR3 is 13 amino acids. CDR1 is MRHNA and CDR2 is SNTAGT in the germline V gene. V was shortened by 6 bases and J by 0 bases, with 8 bases between the two germline ends. In DNA form, the CDR3 reads TGTGCCAGCAGCCGACTGGTGAACACTGAAGCTTTCTTT. Protein product: CASSRLVNTEAFF.

This clonotype was seen many times. This chain links TRBV27 with TRBJ2-1, with 13 bases that match TRBD2. This CDR3 is built from 13 residues. Germline-derived CDR1 and CDR2 are MNHEY and SMNVEV (reference sequence). Trimming cost V 10 bases and J 7 bases; bases outside gene matches: 4. CDR3 loop: CATAGLAGNEQFF. As DNA, the CDR3 is TGTGCCACGGCGGGACTAGCGGGAAATGAGCAGTTCTTC.

This clonotype was detected ten times or more. The chain combines TRBV5-5 with TRBJ2-3; D is perhaps TRBD1 (5 bases). The CDR3 length is 15 residues. V lost 0 bases, J lost 0 bases, and 8 bases lay in between. In germline, CDR1 is SGHKS, CDR2 YYEKEE (reference sequence). CDR3 sequence: CASSLDGASTDTQYF. The CDR3 nucleotides are TGTGCCAGCAGCTTGGATGGGGCTAGCACAGATACGCAGTATTTT.

The genes are TRBV5-8 and TRBJ2-5; perhaps TRBD2 as D (5 bases). V lost 4 bases to trimming and J lost 3 bases, with 19 bases between them. CDR1 and CDR2 (germline): SGHTS, YDEGEE. CDR3 length: 16 residues. DNA for the CDR3: TGTGCCAGCAGCATGTATAGAGGGTATGGGGAAGAGACCCAGTACTTC. It specifies CASSMYRGYGEETQYF.

This chain links TRBV7-6 with TRBJ2-5, with 9 bases lining up with TRBD1. Germline values: CDR1 SGHVS, CDR2 FNYEAQ. The V segment lost 5 bases and the J segment 6 bases; nucleotides outside the gene matches: 10. The CDR3 loop spans 15 amino acids. CDR3 amino acids: CASSRDAQGAKTQYF. The DNA of the CDR3 is TGTGCCAGCAGCCGAGATGCACAGGGGGCGAAGACCCAGTACTTC.

This clonotype was recorded a few times. The V call is TRBV24-1, the J call TRBJ2-1; tentatively, D is TRBD1 or TRBD2 (7 bases each). Germline CDR1 reads KGHDR; CDR2 reads SFDVKD. CDR3 length: 15 residues. Trimming pared 8 bases from V and 0 bases from J, leaving 13 bases between. The chain's CDR3 is CATTSGGASYNEQFF. DNA of the CDR3: TGTGCCACCACCTCAGGGGGGGCCTCCTACAATGAGCAGTTCTTC.

This clonotype was seen many times. This chain links TRBV28 with TRBJ1-1; D is possibly TRBD1 (6 bases). The CDR3 has 17 residues. The V and J ends lost 3 bases and 0 bases respectively, with 17 bases between them. CDR1 is MDHEN, CDR2 SYDVKM, per germline. The CDR3 DNA is TGTGCCAGCAGTTTTTGGGGGCGGGGGATCATGAACACTGAAGCTTTCTTT. Protein product: CASSFWGRGIMNTEAFF.

This clonotype was observed a few times. The chain uses TRBV28 and TRBJ1-5, with D possibly being TRBD1 (5 bases). V was cut by 1 base and J by 1 base, with 11 bases left in between. The CDR3 loop spans 16 amino acids. CDR1 MDHEN and CDR2 SYDVKM come from the germline V gene. The CDR3 is CASSLSQGTSNQPQHF. The DNA of the CDR3 is TGTGCCAGCAGTTTATCGCAGGGTACGAGCAATCAGCCCCAGCATTTT.

This clonotype was detected ten times or more. The rearrangement joins TRBV12-3 or TRBV12-4 to TRBJ1-5; TRBD1 agrees at 9 bases. The CDR3 is 15 amino acids. V trimming: 5 bases; J trimming: 7 bases; junction bases outside the gene matches: 9. CDR3 DNA: TGTGCCAGCAGTATCACAGGGGGCGCGGGACAGCCCCAGCATTTT. This sequence encodes CASSITGGAGQPQHF.

Concerning this clonotype: The junction does not match germline at one end; this may be a read error. The CDR3 DNA is TGTGCCATCAGTGAAGAGGCGCCCACTGGAGCTTTCTTT. It specifies CAISEEAPTGAFF. The chain combines TRBV10-3 with TRBJ2-2; D is unresolved. The end of the DNA aligns better with TRBJ1-1, so the J call may be wrong. There are 13 residues in the CDR3. Germline V gives CDR1 ENHRY, CDR2 SYGVKD.

This clonotype has at least ten counts. The CDR3 is CASSESFYTQYF. CDR3 DNA: TGTGCCAGCAGCGAATCCTTTTACACGCAGTATTTT. The V gene is TRBV7-2, the J gene TRBJ2-3; no clear D gene. The CDR3 contains 12 residues. CDR1 SGHTA and CDR2 FQGNSA come from the germline V gene. With 5 bases removed from V and 9 bases from J, the gap between germline ends came to 12 bases.

V usage is TRBV6-9 and J usage is TRBJ2-5, with unresolved D. V lost 0 bases and J 0 bases, leaving 2 bases between the germline ends. Germline-derived CDR1 and CDR2 are MNHGY and SVAAGI. The CDR3 covers 13 residues. The DNA for the CDR3 is TGTGCCAGCAGTTATTCTCACCAAGAGACCCAGTACTTC. It codes for CASSYSHQETQYF.

V gene TRBV4-1 combines with J gene TRBJ1-2; 7 bases map to TRBD1. Per the germline V gene, CDR1 is MGHRA and CDR2 is YSYEKL. V trimming: 0 bases; J trimming: 2 bases; junction bases outside the gene matches: 6. There are 16 residues in the CDR3. CDR3 bases: TGCGCCAGCAGCCAAGATCCCGGACAGGCGAACTATGGCTACACCTTC. It codes for CASSQDPGQANYGYTF.

Ten or more counts support this clonotype. The V and J genes are TRBV3-1 and TRBJ2-1, with 9 bases fitting TRBD1. CDR1 and CDR2 from the germline V gene are LGHDT and YNNKEL (reference sequence). CDR3 size: 18 residues. J gave up 6 bases and V 4 bases, and 16 bases lay outside the gene matches. The CDR3 sequence is CASSPKRWDRAGINEQFF. CDR3 DNA sequence: TGTGCCAGCAGCCCTAAGCGCTGGGACAGGGCGGGAATCAATGAGCAGTTCTTC.

This chain connects TRBV12-3 or TRBV12-4 to TRBJ1-5; D is possibly TRBD1 (6 bases). This CDR3 comprises 15 residues. With 5 bases removed from V and 9 bases from J, the gap between germline ends came to 20 bases. The DNA for the CDR3 is TGTGCCAGCAGTCGACGGACAGAAGTAATATGGCCCCAGCATTTT. Amino acids: CASSRRTEVIWPQHF.

The chain couples TRBV13 to TRBJ2-2, with D uncertain. The CDR3 runs 15 residues. The V end lost 2 bases, the J end lost 1 base, and 8 bases lay between the germline ends. The germline V gene encodes CDR1 PRHDT and CDR2 FYEKMQ (reference sequence). CDR3 sequence: CASSLMGGNTGELFF. The CDR3 DNA sequence: TGTGCCAGCAGCTTAATGGGCGGGAACACCGGGGAGCTGTTTTTT.